The T cell receptor beta chain under discussion was sequenced for a study of cytomegalovirus exposure and HLA in healthy donors (dated by TCRdb to the late 2010s). The study in broad terms: According to an earlier analysis of 450 to 650 of the donors, some 180 million T cells yielded 90 million to 130 million unique TCR beta sequences and approximately 280 Gb of sequence data. An early release that covered about 600 HLA-typed donors contained approximately 290 gigabases of sequencing data and 80 million or so unique TCR sequences. Among the 398 genotyped donors, approximately 76% belonged to the genetic ancestry cluster associated with self-reported Caucasian donors. The study aimed to test whether signatures of past pathogen exposure could be identified by cataloging public T cell receptors. The T cell repertoires of under 750 subjects were profiled by immunosequencing and related to cytomegalovirus serostatus. Along with the approximately 700-subject first cohort, a separate validation cohort of approximately 110 different subjects was used. The study combined high-throughput TCR immunosequencing, statistical association of individual TCRs with disease status, and machine learning to predict cytomegalovirus infection status. A later analysis re-analyzed previously published TCR beta repertoires from 650 to 800 donors and added high-resolution HLA genotyping to study TCR occurrence patterns. Rather than drawing on any new phenotypic data, the later analysis identified candidate immune exposures from TCR beta sequences and the way those sequences occurred across donors. An earlier analysis of about 600 of the donors used high-throughput TCR beta sequencing to judge whether each TCR beta V gene segment behaved as functional or pseudogenic. Donor age, sex, ethnicity and CMV serostatus were compiled together with the repertoire data. Genome-wide SNP genotypes for about 60% of the 666 donors were used in a later genetic analysis, which treated that subset as a discovery cohort. All discovery cohort repertoires had been generated on a single sequencing platform. HLA typing included class I and class II loci at four-digit resolution. The number of donors typed differed by locus, with about 629-630 for A, B, C, DRB1 and DQB1, about 500 for DQA1, 600 to 610 for DPA1, and about 450 for DPB1. Because of strong linkage in the cohort, five DR-DQ haplotypes were treated as single units for association and clustering. On average, around 230,000 unique TCR beta nucleotide sequences were sequenced per donor among 398 genotyped donors of the cohort, with roughly a sixth of those sequences being non-productive.

In total, fewer than 750 healthy bone marrow donors made up the cohort. At the time of sampling, every cohort member was nominally healthy, though immune exposures that went unrecorded were likely present. The donor was CMV seropositive and was included in the group of 300 or so seropositive cohort members. Each donor provided a peripheral blood sample, and peripheral blood mononuclear cells were used for TCR beta sequencing. Genomic DNA was extracted from the blood cell samples with the Qiagen DNeasy Blood Extraction Kit. Library creation used the immunoSEQ multiplex PCR assay. For the multiplex PCR, a mixture combining 60 forward primers for TCR Vbeta segments and 13 reverse primers for TCR Jbeta segments was used. A multiplex PCR assay on genomic DNA amplified the CDR3 region of rearranged TCR beta genes. The Illumina HiSeq System was used to sequence the amplified TCR beta libraries as 87-base-pair reads. In the source study's methods: A later analysis tallied 80 million to 95 million unique TCR beta chains across the 700 or so repertoires, and about 12 million of those chains were shared by two or more donors. A nearest-neighbor algorithm error-corrected the raw reads and collapsed the reads into unique sequences, merging closely related sequences to remove PCR and sequencing errors. CDR3 sequences were aligned to IMGT reference sequences to assign V, D and J gene segments. For a sequence to be retained, at least a six-nucleotide match to both a V gene segment and a J gene segment was required. Rearrangements were called productive when the CDR3 lacked stop codons and stayed in frame with V and J; all others were non-productive. Following IMGT convention, CDR3 was defined as the stretch from the second conserved V-encoded cysteine to the conserved J-encoded phenylalanine. The earlier analysis of about 500 of the donors excluded sequences that lacked an unambiguous match to a single V gene segment. In an earlier analysis of 587 of the donors, a V segment was called functional when productive rearrangements were above 56.7%, and segregating when the standard deviation between donors exceeded 5%. A statistical classification framework was built to diagnose cytomegalovirus status from the catalog of TCR beta chain sequences. V and J gene assignment, in a later analysis, came from comparing TCR nucleotide sequences with IMGT/GENE-DB human TR gene sequences. Using the TCRdist pipeline, a later analysis assigned CDR3 sequences along with most-parsimonious VDJ recombination scenarios. A later analysis defined each TCR beta chain by its CDR3 amino acid sequence plus V-gene family, and excluded reads lacking a unique V-gene family. As a way to deal with suspected cross-contamination and a sequencing artifact, a later analysis dropped 592 nucleotide sequences that were highly shared and had low generation probability. In a later analysis, a clonal expansion index was calculated for each public chain from normalized within-repertoire ranks of inferred template counts. In a later analysis, generation probabilities were computed with a VDJ recombination model fitted to out-of-frame rearrangements, and the resulting probabilities were checked against IGoR. A later analysis scored TCR-TCR, TCR-HLA and TCR-CMV co-occurrence with hypergeometric tests, applying a repertoire-size bias correction to TCR pairs. A later analysis estimated false discovery rates by permuting HLA or CMV assignments 20 times. In a later analysis, co-occurring TCRs were grouped with DBSCAN, and TCRdist sequence similarity was added when clustering was performed within HLA-allele-positive subsets. Repertoires with fewer than 30,000 or more than 120,000 public chains were left out of co-occurrence clustering, as were about 5 repertoires with anomalous nucleotide sharing. Entries here come from immuneACCESS through TCRdb and include only in-frame sequences with V and J called. Some clones fail to appear in such tables; in the studies checked, an unresolved V gene covers under half of the shortfall, and the cause of the remainder is unknown. That table gives V, J and clone size, and the DNA gave D and trimming. Present in this sample are roughly 150,000 clones, more than 70% of which were seen just once. Around 10% of the sample comes from the top ten.

As for this clone: The antigen this receptor binds is unknown. One base away there is no much larger clone; base qualities are not given.

The paper's findings and limits, for the study overall: A later analysis found that HLA-associated TCR beta chains were more clonally expanded and had lower generation probabilities than equally common non-associated chains. Specific HLA alleles were associated with 15,000 to 20,000 TCR beta sequences at a false discovery rate of 0.05 in a later analysis. Around 16 rarely observed V segments, including chromosome 9 orphons, were excluded from the earlier analysis of almost 600 of the donors because counts were too low. According to a later genetic analysis, donors in an Asian-associated ancestry cluster had fewer N-insertions in productive TCRs than the approximately 670-donor mean. A later analysis found that TCR association rates varied across HLA loci, with DRB1 alleles showing the most associated TCRs and HLA-C alleles the fewest. When HLA alleles, especially DR and DQ, strongly co-occurred, TCR associations were difficult to assign to individual alleles. A cluster of highly shared sequence variants was judged likely to be a technical artifact of the sequencing pipeline. Because some donors lacked HLA typing at each locus, the association tests relied only on the typed subset. Linkage disequilibrium might explain the correlated functional status among segregating V segments, but an unknown experimental factor could not be excluded. Most TCR sequences were seen in very few donors, while some public TCRs were found in many individuals. A further reported finding was that TCR beta sequences accurately predicted the HLA-A and HLA-B alleles for most subjects in the first cohort. The authors suggested that the approach could potentially be extended to other disease states and immunological phenotypes. Immune exposure information for the cohort was limited to CMV serostatus. In this cohort, only TCR beta chains were sequenced, and detectable features were limited by the absence of alpha or paired-chain data. According to a later analysis, most CMV-associated TCR beta chains appeared to be HLA-restricted, and the HLA associations seemed to be driven largely by CMV exposure. The classifier was reported to diagnose cytomegalovirus status with high specificity and sensitivity in both the original cohort and the validation cohort. In the study, around 150 TCR beta chains were listed as associated with cytomegalovirus. An association between a missense DCLRE1C variant and V-gene and J-gene trimming of TCR beta chains was found in a later genetic analysis and replicated in an independent cohort. Roughly uniform sequencing depth across donors was assumed in presence/absence analyses, although this assumption may not hold. Broadly in line with IMGT annotations, most TCR beta V segments showed up in productive rearrangements about 87% or about 30% of the time in an earlier analysis of several hundred of the donors. In vitro tests confirmed that a few of the cytomegalovirus-associated TCR beta chains recognize cytomegalovirus antigens. Several of the top co-occurrence clusters appeared to be linked to parvovirus B19, influenza, CMV and Epstein-Barr virus, according to a later analysis.

The sample consisted of PBMCs. The sequence derives from a man between 18 and 35 years old in good health and CMV-seropositive.

DNA sequence: TGTGCCAGCAGGAGTAAGCGGGAGGGCCCAGATACGCAGTATTTT. Its protein reads: CASRSKREGPDTQYF. The sequence joins TRBV6-5 to TRBJ2-3, with 10 bases aligning to TRBD2. The CDR3, cysteine through phenylalanine, is 15 amino acids long. The CDR3 DNA has 45 bases and is translated from base 1. The CDR1 and CDR2 encoded by the germline V gene are MNHEY and SVGAGI. V lost 6 bases and J lost 4 bases, and the count of bases not matched to a germline gene is 7.